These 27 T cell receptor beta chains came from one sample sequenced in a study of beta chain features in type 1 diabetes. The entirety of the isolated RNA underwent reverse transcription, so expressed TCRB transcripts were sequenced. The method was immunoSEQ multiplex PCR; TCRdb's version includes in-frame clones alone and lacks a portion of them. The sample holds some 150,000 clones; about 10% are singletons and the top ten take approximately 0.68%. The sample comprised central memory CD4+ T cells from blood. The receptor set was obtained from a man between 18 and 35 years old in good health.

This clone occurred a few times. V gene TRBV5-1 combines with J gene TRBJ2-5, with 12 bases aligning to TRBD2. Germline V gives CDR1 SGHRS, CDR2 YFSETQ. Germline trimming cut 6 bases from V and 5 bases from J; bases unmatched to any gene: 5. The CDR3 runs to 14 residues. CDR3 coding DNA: TGCGCCAGCACCGGACTAGCGGGGTCTGAGACCCAGTACTTC. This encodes CASTGLAGSETQYF.

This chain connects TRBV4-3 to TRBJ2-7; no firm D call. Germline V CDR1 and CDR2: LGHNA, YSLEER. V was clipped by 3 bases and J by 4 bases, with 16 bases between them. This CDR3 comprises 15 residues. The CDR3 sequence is CASSQSSGYVYEQYF. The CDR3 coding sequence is TGCGCCAGCAGCCAGTCTAGTGGGTACGTTTACGAGCAGTACTTC.

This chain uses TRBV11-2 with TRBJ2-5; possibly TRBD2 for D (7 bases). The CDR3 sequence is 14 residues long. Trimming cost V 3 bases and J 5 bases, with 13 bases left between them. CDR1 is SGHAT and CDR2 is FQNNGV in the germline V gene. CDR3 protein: CASSFSGGVETQYF. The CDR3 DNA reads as TGTGCCAGCAGCTTTTCGGGGGGCGTGGAGACCCAGTACTTC.

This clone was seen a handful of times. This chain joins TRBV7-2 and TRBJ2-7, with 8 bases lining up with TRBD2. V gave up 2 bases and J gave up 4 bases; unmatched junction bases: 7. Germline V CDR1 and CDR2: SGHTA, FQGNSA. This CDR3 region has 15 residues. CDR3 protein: CASSLQPGLGYEQYF. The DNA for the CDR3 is TGTGCCAGCAGCTTACAACCGGGACTAGGGTACGAGCAGTACTTC.

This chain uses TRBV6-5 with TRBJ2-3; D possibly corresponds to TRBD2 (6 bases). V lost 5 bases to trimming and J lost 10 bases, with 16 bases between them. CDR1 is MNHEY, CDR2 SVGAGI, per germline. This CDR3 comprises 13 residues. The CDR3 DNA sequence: TGTGCCAGCAGTACCACCACGGGACTGGCGCAGTATTTT. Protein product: CASSTTTGLAQYF.

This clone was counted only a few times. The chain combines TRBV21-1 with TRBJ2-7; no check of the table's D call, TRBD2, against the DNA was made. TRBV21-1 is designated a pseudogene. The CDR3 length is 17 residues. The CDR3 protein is CASSKAEEGHQSYEQYF. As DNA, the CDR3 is TGTGCCAGCAGCAAAGCTGAGGAGGGCCATCAATCCTACGAGCAGTACTTC.

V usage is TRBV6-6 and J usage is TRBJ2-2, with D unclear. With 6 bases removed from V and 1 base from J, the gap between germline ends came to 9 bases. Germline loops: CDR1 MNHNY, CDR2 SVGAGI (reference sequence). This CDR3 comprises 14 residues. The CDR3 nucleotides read TGTGCCAGCAGGACCGAGGTGAACACCGGGGAGCTGTTTTTT. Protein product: CASRTEVNTGELFF.

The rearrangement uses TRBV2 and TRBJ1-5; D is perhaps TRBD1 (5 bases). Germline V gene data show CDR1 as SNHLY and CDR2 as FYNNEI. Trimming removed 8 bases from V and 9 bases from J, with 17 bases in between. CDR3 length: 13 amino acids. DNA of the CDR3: TGTGCCAGCTCAGGGTCGGGGGGAGGGCCCCAGCATTTT. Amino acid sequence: CASSGSGGGPQHF.

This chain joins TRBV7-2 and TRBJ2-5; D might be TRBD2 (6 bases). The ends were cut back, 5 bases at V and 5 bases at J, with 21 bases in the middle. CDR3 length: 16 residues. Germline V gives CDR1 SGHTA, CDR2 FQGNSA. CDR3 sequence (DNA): TGTGCCAGCAGCCCATCGGGACTCAGATCCCGGGAGACCCAGTACTTC. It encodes CASSPSGLRSRETQYF.

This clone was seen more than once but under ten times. The CDR3 protein is CASSQREQETQYF. For the CDR3, the DNA is TGTGCCAGCAGCCAGCGGGAACAAGAGACCCAGTACTTC. The gene calls are TRBV6-5 and TRBJ2-5, with 7 bases lining up with TRBD2. The ends lost 6 bases at V and 2 bases at J; junction bases unmatched: 3. Germline V gene lookup returns CDR1 MNHEY and CDR2 SVGAGI. The CDR3 is 13 residues long.

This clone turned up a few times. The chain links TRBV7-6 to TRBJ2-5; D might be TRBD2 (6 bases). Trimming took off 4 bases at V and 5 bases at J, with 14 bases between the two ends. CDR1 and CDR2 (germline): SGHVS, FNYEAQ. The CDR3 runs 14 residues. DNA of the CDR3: TGTGCCAGCAGCTACGGGGGTGCCTTGGAGACCCAGTACTTC. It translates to CASSYGGALETQYF.

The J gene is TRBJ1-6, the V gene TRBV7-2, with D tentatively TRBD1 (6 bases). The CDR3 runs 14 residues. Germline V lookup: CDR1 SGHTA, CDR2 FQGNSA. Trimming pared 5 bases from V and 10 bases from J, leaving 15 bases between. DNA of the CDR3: TGTGCCAGCAGCCAACACCAGGGGAACTCACCCCTCCACTTT. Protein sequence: CASSQHQGNSPLHF.

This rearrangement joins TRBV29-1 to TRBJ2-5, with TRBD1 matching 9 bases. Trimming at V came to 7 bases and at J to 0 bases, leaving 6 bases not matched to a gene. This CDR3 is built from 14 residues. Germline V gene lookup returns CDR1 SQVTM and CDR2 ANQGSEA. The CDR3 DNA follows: TGCAGCGCCGACAGGGGGACAAACCAAGAGACCCAGTACTTC. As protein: CSADRGTNQETQYF.

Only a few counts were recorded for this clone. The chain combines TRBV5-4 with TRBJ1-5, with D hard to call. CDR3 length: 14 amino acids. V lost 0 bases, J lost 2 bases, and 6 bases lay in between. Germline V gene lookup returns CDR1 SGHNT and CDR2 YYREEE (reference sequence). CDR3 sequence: CASSLDPGNQPQHF. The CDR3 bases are TGTGCCAGCAGCTTGGACCCGGGCAATCAGCCCCAGCATTTT.

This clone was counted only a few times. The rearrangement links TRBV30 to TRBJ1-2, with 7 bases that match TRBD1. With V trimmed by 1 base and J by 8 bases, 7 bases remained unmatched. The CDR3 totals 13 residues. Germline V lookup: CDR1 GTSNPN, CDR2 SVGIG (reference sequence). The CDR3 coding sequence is TGTGCCTGGAGTGCTTGGTCCAGGGGGGGCTACACCTTC. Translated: CAWSAWSRGGYTF. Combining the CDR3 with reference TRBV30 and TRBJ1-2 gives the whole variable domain SQTIHQWPATLVQPVGSPLSLECTVEGTSNPNLYWYRQAAGRGLQLLFYSVGIGQISSEVPQNLSASRPQDRQFILSSKKLLLSDSGFYLCAWSAWSRGGYTFGSGTRLTVV.

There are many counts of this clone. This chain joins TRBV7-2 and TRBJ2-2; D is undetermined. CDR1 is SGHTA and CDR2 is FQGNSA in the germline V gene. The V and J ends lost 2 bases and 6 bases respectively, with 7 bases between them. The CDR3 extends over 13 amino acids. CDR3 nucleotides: TGTGCCAGCAGCTTACCCGAGGCCGGGGAGCTGTTTTTT. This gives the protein CASSLPEAGELFF.

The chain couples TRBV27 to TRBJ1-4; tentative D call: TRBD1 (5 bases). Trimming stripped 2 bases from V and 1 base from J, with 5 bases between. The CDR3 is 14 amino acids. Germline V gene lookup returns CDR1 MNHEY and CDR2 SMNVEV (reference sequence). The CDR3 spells CASSLQGTNEKLFF. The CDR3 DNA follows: TGTGCCAGCAGTTTACAGGGAACTAATGAAAAACTGTTTTTT.

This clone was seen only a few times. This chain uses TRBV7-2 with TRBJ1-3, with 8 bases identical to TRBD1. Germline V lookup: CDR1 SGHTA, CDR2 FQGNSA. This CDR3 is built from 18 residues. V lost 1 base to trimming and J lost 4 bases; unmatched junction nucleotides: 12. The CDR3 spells CASSLGGTGRSAGNTIYF. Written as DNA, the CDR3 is TGTGCCAGCAGCTTAGGAGGGACAGGAAGATCCGCGGGAAACACCATATATTTT. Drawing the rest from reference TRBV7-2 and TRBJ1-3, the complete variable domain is GAGVSQSPSNKVTEKGKDVELRCDPISGHTALYWYRQSLGQGLEFLIYFQGNSAPDKSGLPSDRFSAERTGGSVSTLTIQRTQQEDSAVYLCASSLGGTGRSAGNTIYFGEGSWLTVV.

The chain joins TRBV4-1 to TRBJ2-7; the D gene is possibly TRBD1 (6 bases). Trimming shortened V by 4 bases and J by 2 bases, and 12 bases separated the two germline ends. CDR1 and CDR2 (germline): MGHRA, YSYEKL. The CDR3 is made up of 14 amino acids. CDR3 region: CASSPLTGPYEQYF. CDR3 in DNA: TGCGCCAGCAGCCCGCTGACAGGTCCCTACGAGCAGTACTTC.

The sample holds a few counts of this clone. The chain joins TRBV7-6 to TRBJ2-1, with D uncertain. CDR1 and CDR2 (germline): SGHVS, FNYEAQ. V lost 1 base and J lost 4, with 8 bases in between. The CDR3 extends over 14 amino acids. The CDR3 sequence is CASSLDPLYNEQFF. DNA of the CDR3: TGTGCCAGCAGCTTAGATCCCCTTTACAATGAGCAGTTCTTC.

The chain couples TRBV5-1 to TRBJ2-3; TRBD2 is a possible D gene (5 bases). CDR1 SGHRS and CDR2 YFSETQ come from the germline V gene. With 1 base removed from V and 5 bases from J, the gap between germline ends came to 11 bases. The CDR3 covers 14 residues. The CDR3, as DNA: TGCGCCAGCAGCTTGCCGGGCCGGGGAGATACGCAGTATTTT. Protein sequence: CASSLPGRGDTQYF.

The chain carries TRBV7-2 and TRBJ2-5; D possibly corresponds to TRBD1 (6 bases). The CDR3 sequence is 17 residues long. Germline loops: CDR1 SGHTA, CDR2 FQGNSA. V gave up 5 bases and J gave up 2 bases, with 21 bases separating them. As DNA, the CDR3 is TGTGCCAGCAGCCCCAGCCGCGCAGGGGTGCGGCAAGAGACCCAGTACTTC. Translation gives CASSPSRAGVRQETQYF.

CDR3 sequence reads: CASSIQGSDTQYF. The CDR3 DNA follows: TGTGCCAGTAGTATCCAGGGGAGCGATACGCAGTATTTT. V and J are TRBV19 and TRBJ2-3; D may be TRBD1 (6 bases). The CDR3 has 13 residues. Germline values: CDR1 LNHDA, CDR2 SQIVND (reference sequence). Deletions cut 3 bases from V and 6 bases from J, with 10 bases between.

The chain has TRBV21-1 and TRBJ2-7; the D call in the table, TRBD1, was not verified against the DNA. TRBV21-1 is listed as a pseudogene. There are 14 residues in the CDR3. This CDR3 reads CASSKGQGSYEQYF. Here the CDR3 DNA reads TGTGCCAGCAGCAAAGGACAGGGATCCTACGAGCAGTACTTC.

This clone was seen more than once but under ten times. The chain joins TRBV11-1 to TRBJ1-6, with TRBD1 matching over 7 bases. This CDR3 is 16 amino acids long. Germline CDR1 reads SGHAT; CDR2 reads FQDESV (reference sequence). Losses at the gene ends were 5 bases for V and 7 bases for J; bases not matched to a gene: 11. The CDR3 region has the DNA TGTGCCAGCAGCCCCCCCGGAGGGGGCGGAAATTCACCCCTCCACTTT. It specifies CASSPPGGGGNSPLHF.

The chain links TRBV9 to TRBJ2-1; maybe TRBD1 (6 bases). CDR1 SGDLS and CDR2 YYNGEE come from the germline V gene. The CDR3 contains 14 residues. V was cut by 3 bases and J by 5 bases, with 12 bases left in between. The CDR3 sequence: CASSADSSDNEQFF. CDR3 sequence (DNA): TGTGCCAGCAGCGCGGACAGCAGCGACAATGAGCAGTTCTTC.

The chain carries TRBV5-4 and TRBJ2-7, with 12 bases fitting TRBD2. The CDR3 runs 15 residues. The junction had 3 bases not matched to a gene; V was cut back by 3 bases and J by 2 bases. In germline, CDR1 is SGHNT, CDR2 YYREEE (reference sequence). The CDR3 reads CASSSLAGGPYEQYF. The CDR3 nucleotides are TGTGCCAGCAGCTCACTAGCGGGGGGACCCTACGAGCAGTACTTC.